The T cell receptor beta chain under discussion was sequenced for a study of OX40 agonist ivuxolimab in advanced cancers. Study overall: An anti-OX40 (CD134) antibody with agonistic activity, ivuxolimab, was administered to patients. Intravenous ivuxolimab was administered to patients every 2 weeks at 0.01 to 10 mg/kg. Notes on the study in general: With doses of 0.1 to 3.0 mg/kg, CD4+ and CD8+ blood T cells had undergone clonal expansion by week 6.

Germline CDR1 MDHEN, CDR2 SYDVKM. V lost 2 bases to trimming and J lost 4 bases; unmatched junction nucleotides: 18. CDR3 length equals 20 residues. Patients had blood sampled at baseline and again on cycle 4 day 1 and cycle 7 day 1. Profiled with immunoSEQ multiplex PCR; TCRdb holds only in-frame clones, not every one. The sample comprises about 64,000 clones, approximately 90% of which are singletons, and 0.67% rests with the top ten. Comments on this clone: The antigen is undetermined.

This clonotype was obtained from an adult with an advanced solid tumor such as melanoma, head and neck, liver or kidney cancer. V is TRBV28 and J is TRBJ2-3; TRBD2 aligns across 10 bases. This specimen was CD4+ or CD8+ T cells sorted from blood, taken in a trial of the OX40 agonist ivuxolimab. The CDR3 spells CASSLLIAGGPERFADTQYF. The CDR3 DNA reads as TGTGCCAGCAGTTTACTCATAGCGGGAGGTCCAGAACGGTTCGCAGATACGCAGTATTTT.